A single sample gave rise to the 19 T cell receptor beta chains below, sequenced in a study of graft-versus-host responses after intestinal transplantation. These receptors' targets are unknown. Assay: immunoSEQ multiplex PCR; the TCRdb copy retains only in-frame clones and omits some. The data contain about 110,000 clones, approximately 93% of them singletons. Sequenced material: unstimulated CD8+ T cells sorted from spleen or lymph node cells, taken before transplant. These receptor sequences come from a human donor who was the organ donor for an intestinal transplant.

This sequence joins TRBV11-2 and TRBJ1-2; 7 bases match TRBD1. The V gene's germline CDR1 is SGHAT and CDR2 FQNNGV. This CDR3 region has 14 residues. The junction had 8 bases not matched to a gene; V was cut back by 5 bases and J by 5 bases. Here the CDR3 DNA reads TGTGCCAGCAGCCAGATGGCAGGGGGGTATGGCTACACCTTC. Translated, it gives CASSQMAGGYGYTF.

As concerns this clone: Other DNA sequences in the sample encode the same CDR3. V gene TRBV19 combines with J gene TRBJ1-4, with unresolved D. Germline CDR1 is LNHDA and CDR2 is SQIVND (reference sequence). V dropped 3 bases and J dropped 0 bases, with 8 bases sitting between them. This CDR3 is 15 amino acids long. In DNA form, the CDR3 reads TGTGCCAGTAGTATTCTTGCTGCAACTAATGAAAAACTGTTTTTT. Translation gives CASSILAATNEKLFF.

The chain recombines TRBV6-5 with TRBJ1-2; 8 bases fit TRBD1. CDR1 and CDR2 from the germline V gene are MNHEY and SVGAGI. This CDR3 region has 13 residues. V shed 0 bases, J shed 9 bases, and the junction held 3 bases outside the gene matches. CDR3 sequence reads: CASSYSAGGRYTF. CDR3 in DNA: TGTGCCAGCAGTTACTCTGCAGGGGGCCGCTACACCTTC.

The V call is TRBV25-1, the J call TRBJ2-1; 11 positions match TRBD2. The CDR3 runs to 14 residues. The V gene end was trimmed by 8 bases and the J gene end by 7 bases; junction bases not matched to a gene: 7. The V gene's germline CDR1 is MGHDK and CDR2 SYGVNS. CDR3 in amino acids: CASFSGRGLNEQFF. The CDR3 nucleotides are TGTGCCAGCTTTAGCGGGAGGGGACTTAATGAGCAGTTCTTC. Combining the CDR3 with reference TRBV25-1 and TRBJ2-1 gives the whole variable domain EADIYQTPRYLVIGTGKKITLECSQTMGHDKMYWYQQDPGMELHLIHYSYGVNSTEKGDLSSESTVSRIRTEHFPLTLESARPSHTSQYLCASFSGRGLNEQFFGPGTRLTVL.

This chain uses TRBV11-3 with TRBJ1-6; 9 bases agree with TRBD1. J lost 4 bases, V lost 4 bases, and 8 bases had no gene match. Germline lookup yields CDR1 SGHNT and CDR2 YENEEA. CDR3 size: 17 residues. The chain's CDR3 is CASSSTGGARYNSPLHF. The CDR3 DNA is TGTGCCAGCAGCTCCACAGGGGGCGCAAGATATAATTCACCCCTCCACTTT. Drawing the rest from reference TRBV11-3 and TRBJ1-6, the complete variable domain is EAGVVQSPRYKIIEKKQPVAFWCNPISGHNTLYWYLQNLGQGPELLIRYENEEAVDDSQLPKDRFSAERLKGVDSTLKIQPAELGDSAVYLCASSSTGGARYNSPLHFGNGTRLTVT.

This chain connects TRBV28 to TRBJ2-7; D gene ambiguous. Germline V gene lookup returns CDR1 MDHEN and CDR2 SYDVKM. The ends were cut back, 3 bases at V and 6 bases at J, with 6 bases in the middle. This CDR3 is 11 amino acids long. CDR3 sequence (DNA): TGTGCCAGCAGTTTTGCCCTCGAGCAGTACTTC. Translated: CASSFALEQYF.

A single count supports this clone. The chain carries TRBV2 and TRBJ2-4; D may be TRBD1 or TRBD2 (5 bases each). This CDR3 has 16 amino acids. Germline CDR1 is SNHLY and CDR2 is FYNNEI. Trimming removed 1 base from V and 2 bases from J, with 12 bases in between. CDR3: CASSEVGGESKNIQYF. As DNA, the CDR3 is TGTGCCAGCAGTGAAGTTGGGGGAGAGTCCAAAAACATTCAGTACTTC.

For the CDR3, the DNA is TGTGCCAGCAGTCCATGGCAAGTTGAAGCTTTCTTT. This encodes CASSPWQVEAFF. The chain carries TRBV6-1 and TRBJ1-1; D gene ambiguous. V shed 5 bases and J shed 7 bases, with 11 bases lying between them. Germline-derived CDR1 and CDR2 are MNHNS and SASEGT. This CDR3 is 12 amino acids long.

This chain links TRBV7-2 with TRBJ2-7; 9 bases fit TRBD2. The length of the CDR3 is 16 residues. Germline CDR1 and CDR2: SGHTA and FQGNSA. The V segment lost 1 base and the J segment 3 bases; nucleotides outside the gene matches: 7. CDR3 DNA: TGTGCCAGCAGCTTAGTCCCAGCGGGAGGCTTCTACGAGCAGTACTTC. It codes for CASSLVPAGGFYEQYF.

The CDR3 nucleotides read TGTGCCAGCAGCGGAGGAGCGGGACCCTACAATGAGCAGTTCTTC. Its translation: CASSGGAGPYNEQFF. The V gene is TRBV9, the J gene TRBJ2-1; 7 nucleotides match TRBD2. CDR1 is SGDLS and CDR2 is YYNGEE in the germline V gene. V dropped 3 bases and J dropped 2; count of bases not matched to a gene: 5. The CDR3 length is 15 residues.

The chain carries TRBV29-1 and TRBJ2-1, with D tentatively TRBD1 (6 bases). The germline V and J ends were trimmed by 4 bases and 9 bases, with 10 bases remaining between them. In germline, CDR1 is SQVTM, CDR2 ANQGSEA. The CDR3 is 11 residues long. DNA for the CDR3: TGCAGCGTTGCCCAGGGGATTGAGCAGTTCTTC. It yields the protein CSVAQGIEQFF.

This rearrangement joins TRBV9 to TRBJ2-3, with 8 bases matching TRBD2. Trimming took 4 bases from V and 1 from J; bases not matched to a gene: 5. In germline, CDR1 is SGDLS, CDR2 YYNGEE. This CDR3 contains 15 residues. The CDR3 loop is CASSTGLVGTDTQYF. The CDR3, as DNA: TGTGCCAGCAGCACGGGACTAGTGGGCACAGATACGCAGTATTTT.

The J gene is TRBJ2-7, the V gene TRBV30; 14 bases are a match to TRBD2. The CDR3 extends over 16 amino acids. V lost 1 base, J lost 5 bases, and 7 bases stayed unmatched. CDR1 is GTSNPN, CDR2 SVGIG, per germline (reference sequence). The CDR3 is CAWSEGLAGVWDEQYF. For the CDR3, the DNA is TGTGCCTGGAGTGAGGGACTAGCGGGAGTCTGGGACGAGCAGTACTTC.

This sequence joins TRBV7-2 and TRBJ2-2, with D unclear. The ends were cut back, 1 base at V and 6 bases at J, with 9 bases in the middle. This CDR3 region has 14 residues. CDR1 and CDR2 from the germline V gene are SGHTA and FQGNSA. The CDR3 region is CASSLVWLPGELFF. The CDR3 DNA follows: TGTGCCAGCAGCTTAGTATGGCTTCCCGGGGAGCTGTTTTTT.

V and J are TRBV6-1 and TRBJ2-1, with 10 bases identical to TRBD2. The germline V gene has CDR1 MNHNS and CDR2 SASEGT. The CDR3 extends over 14 amino acids. After removal of 6 bases from V and 5 bases from J, the junction contained 4 bases not matched to a gene. Here the CDR3 reads CASRHSGRNNEQFF. As DNA, the CDR3 is TGTGCCAGCAGACATAGCGGGAGGAACAATGAGCAGTTCTTC.

The chain uses TRBV19 and TRBJ2-7; tentative D call: TRBD2 (5 bases). CDR3 length: 14 amino acids. Germline V lookup: CDR1 LNHDA, CDR2 SQIVND (reference sequence). V was trimmed by 2 bases and J by 4 bases, leaving 12 bases between them. The CDR3 loop reads CASSISTPGYEQYF. CDR3 sequence (DNA): TGTGCCAGTAGTATATCCACCCCGGGGTACGAGCAGTACTTC.

The chain carries TRBV5-6 and TRBJ2-3; the D is unclear. This CDR3 region has 15 residues. The V end lost 2 bases, the J end lost 3 bases, and 13 bases lay between the germline ends. Germline assignment: CDR1 SGHDT and CDR2 YYEEEE. Here the CDR3 DNA reads TGTGCCAGCAGCTTACTTTTCGAAGTTACAGATACGCAGTATTTT. It encodes CASSLLFEVTDTQYF. The full variable domain, its missing parts supplied by reference TRBV5-6 and TRBJ2-3, is DAGVTQSPTHLIKTRGQQVTLRCSPKSGHDTVSWYQQALGQGPQFIFQYYEEEERQRGNFPDRFSGHQFPNYSSELNVNALLLGDSALYLCASSLLFEVTDTQYFGPGTRLTVL.

V and J are TRBV11-2 and TRBJ1-1; 11 positions agree with TRBD1. V trimming: 5 bases; J trimming: 0 bases; junction bases outside the gene matches: 5. Germline assignment: CDR1 SGHAT and CDR2 FQNNGV. CDR3 size: 16 residues. The CDR3 DNA sequence: TGTGCCAGCAGCCGTGGGACAGGGGGATTGAACACTGAAGCTTTCTTT. This translates into CASSRGTGGLNTEAFF. Drawing the rest from reference TRBV11-2 and TRBJ1-1, the complete variable domain is EAGVAQSPRYKIIEKRQSVAFWCNPISGHATLYWYQQILGQGPKLLIQFQNNGVVDDSQLPKDRFSAERLKGVDSTLKIQPAKLEDSAVYLCASSRGTGGLNTEAFFGQGTRLTVV.

The chain is built from TRBV6-4 and TRBJ2-3; 10 bases fit TRBD2. This CDR3 has 15 amino acids. Trimming at V came to 7 bases and at J to 4 bases, leaving 8 bases not matched to a gene. CDR1 and CDR2 (germline): MRHNA, SNTAGT. The CDR3 region has the DNA TGTGCCAGCAACCTCACTAGCGGGAATGCAGATACGCAGTATTTT. It is translated as CASNLTSGNADTQYF.